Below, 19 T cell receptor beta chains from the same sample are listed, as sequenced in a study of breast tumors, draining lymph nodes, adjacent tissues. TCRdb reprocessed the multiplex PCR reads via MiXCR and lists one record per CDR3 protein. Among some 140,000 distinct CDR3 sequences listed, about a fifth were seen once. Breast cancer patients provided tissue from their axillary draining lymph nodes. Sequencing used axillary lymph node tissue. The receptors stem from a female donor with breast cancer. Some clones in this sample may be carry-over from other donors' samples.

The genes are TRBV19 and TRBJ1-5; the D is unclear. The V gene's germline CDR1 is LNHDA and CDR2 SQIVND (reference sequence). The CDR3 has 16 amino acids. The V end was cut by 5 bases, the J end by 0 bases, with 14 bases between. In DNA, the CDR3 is TGTGCCAGTAGTCTGTTTGGCAGCAATAGCAATCAGCCCCAGCATTTT. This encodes CASSLFGSNSNQPQHF.

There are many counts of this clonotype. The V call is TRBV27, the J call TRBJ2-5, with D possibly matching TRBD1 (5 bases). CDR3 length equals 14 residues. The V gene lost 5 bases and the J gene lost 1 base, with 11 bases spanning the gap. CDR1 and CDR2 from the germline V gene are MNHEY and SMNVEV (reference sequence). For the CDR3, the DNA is TGTGCCAGCAGTGGGGCTAACCCCCAAGAGACCCAGTACTTC. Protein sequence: CASSGANPQETQYF.

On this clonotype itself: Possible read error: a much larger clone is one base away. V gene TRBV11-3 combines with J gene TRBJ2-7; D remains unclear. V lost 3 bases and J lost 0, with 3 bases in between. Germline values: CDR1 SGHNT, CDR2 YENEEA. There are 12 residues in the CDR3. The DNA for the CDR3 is TGTGCCAGCAGCTTTACCTCCTACGAGCAGTACTTC. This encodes CASSFTSYEQYF.

The CDR3, as DNA: TGTGCCAGCAGCCCCGGGACTCTTCAAGAGACCCAGTACTTC. Its protein product is CASSPGTLQETQYF. The V and J genes are TRBV5-4 and TRBJ2-5, with a tentative D call TRBD2 (6 bases). The CDR3 sequence is 14 residues long. Trimming stripped 4 bases from V and 2 bases from J, with 12 bases between. Per the germline V gene, CDR1 is SGHNT and CDR2 is YYREEE (reference sequence).

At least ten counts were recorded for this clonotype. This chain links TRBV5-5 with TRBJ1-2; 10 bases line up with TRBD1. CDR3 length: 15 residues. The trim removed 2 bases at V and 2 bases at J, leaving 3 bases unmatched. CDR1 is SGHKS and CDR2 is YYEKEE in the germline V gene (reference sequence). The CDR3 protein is CASSLGDRGNYGYTF. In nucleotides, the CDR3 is TGTGCCAGCAGCTTAGGGGACAGGGGCAACTATGGCTACACCTTC.

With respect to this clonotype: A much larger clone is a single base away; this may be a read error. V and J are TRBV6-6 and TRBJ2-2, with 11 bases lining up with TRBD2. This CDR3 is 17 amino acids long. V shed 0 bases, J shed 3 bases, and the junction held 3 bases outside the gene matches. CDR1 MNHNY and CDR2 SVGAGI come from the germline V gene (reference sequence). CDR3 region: CASSYSPTSGDTGELFF. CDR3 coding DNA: TGTGCCAGCAGTTACTCTCCGACTAGCGGGGACACCGGGGAGCTGTTTTTT.

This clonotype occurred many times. The CDR3 reads CASSPTFAGGYETQYF. The CDR3 DNA is TGTGCCAGCAGCCCCACTTTCGCGGGAGGGTACGAGACCCAGTACTTC. This chain uses TRBV11-2 with TRBJ2-5, with 9 bases identical to TRBD2. V was clipped by 5 bases and J by 5 bases; unmatched bases: 12. Germline V gene sequence: CDR1 SGHAT, CDR2 FQNNGV. The CDR3 contains 16 residues.

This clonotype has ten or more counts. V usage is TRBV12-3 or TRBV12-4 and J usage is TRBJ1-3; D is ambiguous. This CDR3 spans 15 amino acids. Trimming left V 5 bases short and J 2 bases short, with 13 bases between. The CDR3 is CASSGQALAGNTIYF. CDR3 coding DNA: TGTGCCAGCAGTGGTCAGGCGCTCGCTGGAAACACCATATATTTT.

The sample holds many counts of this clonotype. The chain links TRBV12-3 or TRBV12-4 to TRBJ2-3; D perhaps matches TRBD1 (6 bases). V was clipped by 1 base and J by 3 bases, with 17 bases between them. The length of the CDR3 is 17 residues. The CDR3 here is CASSLESGRGFTDTQYF. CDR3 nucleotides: TGTGCCAGCAGTTTAGAGAGCGGCAGGGGTTTTACAGATACGCAGTATTTT.

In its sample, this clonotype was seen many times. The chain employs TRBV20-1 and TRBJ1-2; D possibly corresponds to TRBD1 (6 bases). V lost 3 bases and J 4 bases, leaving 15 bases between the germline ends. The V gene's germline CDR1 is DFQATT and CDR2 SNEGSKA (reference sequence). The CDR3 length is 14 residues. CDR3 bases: TGCAGTGCTAGGGCCAGGGGAAGCGGCTATGGCTACACCTTC. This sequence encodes CSARARGSGYGYTF.

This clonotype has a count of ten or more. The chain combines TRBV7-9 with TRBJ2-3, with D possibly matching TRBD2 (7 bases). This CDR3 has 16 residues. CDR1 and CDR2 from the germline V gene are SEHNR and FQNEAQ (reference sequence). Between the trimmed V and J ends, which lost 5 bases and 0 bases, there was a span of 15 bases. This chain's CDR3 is CASSPEGGESTDTQYF. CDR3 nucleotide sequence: TGTGCCAGCAGCCCAGAGGGGGGGGAAAGCACAGATACGCAGTATTTT.

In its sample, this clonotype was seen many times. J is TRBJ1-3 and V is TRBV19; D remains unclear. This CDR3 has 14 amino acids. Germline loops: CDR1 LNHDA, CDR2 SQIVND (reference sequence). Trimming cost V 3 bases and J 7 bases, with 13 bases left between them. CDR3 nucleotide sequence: TGTGCCAGTAGTATTCGTCCTACGGGGAACACCATATATTTT. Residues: CASSIRPTGNTIYF.

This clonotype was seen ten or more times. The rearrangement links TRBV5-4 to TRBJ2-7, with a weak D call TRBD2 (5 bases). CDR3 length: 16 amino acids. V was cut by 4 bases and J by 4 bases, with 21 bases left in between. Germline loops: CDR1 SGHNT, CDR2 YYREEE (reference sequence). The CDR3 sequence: CASSPEPERAPYEQYF. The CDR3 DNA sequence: TGTGCCAGCAGCCCGGAACCAGAGAGGGCTCCTTACGAGCAGTACTTC. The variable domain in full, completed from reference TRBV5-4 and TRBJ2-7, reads ETGVTQSPTHLIKTRGQQVTLRCSSQSGHNTVSWYQQALGQGPQFIFQYYREEENGRGNFPPRFSGLQFPNYSSELNVNALELDDSALYLCASSPEPERAPYEQYFGPGTRLTVT.

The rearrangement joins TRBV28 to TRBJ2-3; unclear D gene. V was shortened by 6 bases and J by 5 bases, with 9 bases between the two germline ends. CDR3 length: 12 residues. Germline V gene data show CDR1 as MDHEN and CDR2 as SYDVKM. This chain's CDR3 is CASSRSGDTQYF. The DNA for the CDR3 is TGTGCCAGCAGCCGTTCCGGAGATACGCAGTATTTT.

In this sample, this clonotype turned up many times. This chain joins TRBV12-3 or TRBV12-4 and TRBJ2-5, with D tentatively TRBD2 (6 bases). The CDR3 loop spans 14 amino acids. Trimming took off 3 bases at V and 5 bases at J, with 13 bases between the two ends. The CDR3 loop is CASSFSGGRETQYF. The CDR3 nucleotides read TGTGCCAGCAGTTTTTCCGGGGGACGGGAGACCCAGTACTTC.

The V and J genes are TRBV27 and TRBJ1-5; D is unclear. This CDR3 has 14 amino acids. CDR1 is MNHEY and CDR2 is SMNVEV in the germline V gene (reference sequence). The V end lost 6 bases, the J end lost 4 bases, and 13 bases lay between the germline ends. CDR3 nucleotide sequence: TGTGCCAGCAGCCTAAGTCCTACTAATCAGCCCCAGCATTTT. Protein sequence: CASSLSPTNQPQHF.

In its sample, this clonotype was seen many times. This chain's CDR3 is CASRTAGLTDTQYF. The CDR3 DNA reads as TGTGCCAGCAGAACGGCGGGGCTCACAGATACGCAGTATTTT. The gene calls are TRBV25-1 and TRBJ2-3; D may be TRBD2 (6 bases). This CDR3 spans 14 amino acids. Germline V gene sequence: CDR1 MGHDK, CDR2 SYGVNS. The V and J ends lost 6 bases and 2 bases respectively, with 12 bases between them.

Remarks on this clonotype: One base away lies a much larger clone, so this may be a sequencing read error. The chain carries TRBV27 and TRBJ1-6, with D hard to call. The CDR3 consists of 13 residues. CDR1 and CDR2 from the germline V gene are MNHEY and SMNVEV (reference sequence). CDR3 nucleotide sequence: TGTGCCAGCGGTTTATTGGGATATTCACCCCTCCACTTT. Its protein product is CASGLLGYSPLHF.

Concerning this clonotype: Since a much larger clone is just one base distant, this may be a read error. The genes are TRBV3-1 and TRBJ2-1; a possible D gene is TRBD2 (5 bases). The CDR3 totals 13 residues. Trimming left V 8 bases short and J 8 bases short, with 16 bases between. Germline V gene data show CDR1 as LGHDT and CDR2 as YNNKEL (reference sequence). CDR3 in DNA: TGTGCCAGCGGGAGACCAGCGAGCGATGAGCAGTTCTTC. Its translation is CASGRPASDEQFF.